The source of this T cell receptor (beta chain) is a study of liver allograft versus peripheral blood T cells. Looking at the study overall: What was compared were the T cell receptor repertoires in transplanted livers and those in the peripheral blood of recipients.

TCRdb independently ran MiXCR on the reads; one entry per CDR3 protein. The data hold just under 8,500 distinct CDR3 sequences, with 15% to 20% observed a single time. Trimming took off 3 bases at V and 0 bases at J, with 12 bases between the two ends. This CDR3 is 16 amino acids long. The V gene's germline CDR1 is KGHSH and CDR2 LQKENI. Overall study findings and caveats: There were reportedly differences between T cell receptor repertoires inside liver allografts and those in peripheral blood.

This clonotype counts as medium-sized. Its antigen is currently unknown. The chain couples TRBV18 to TRBJ1-3; D not resolved. The sequence derives from a human patient who had a liver transplant. Some of the T cells may derive from the graft donor. The CDR3 reads CASSPPSPSSGNTIYF. The CDR3, as DNA: TGTGCCAGCTCACCCCCTTCTCCGAGCTCTGGAAACACCATATATTTT.